This T cell receptor beta chain was captured by sequencing in a study of tumor-infiltrating lymphocytes in primary liver carcinoma (dated by TCRdb to 2016 to 2017). For the study in its entirety: The five patients, three men and two women aged 30 to 69 years, had hepatocellular carcinoma (four) or combined HCC and intrahepatic cholangiocarcinoma (one). A total of roughly 35 specimens from 5 patients underwent TCRbeta repertoire sequencing, comprising around 25 tumor regions, 5 adjacent noncancerous liver tissues and 5 peripheral blood samples. Technical replicate repertoires showed high reproducibility, with mean shared-clone rates roughly 0.88 and correlation coefficients above 0.95. Tumors of the five patients were stage T1-T3 N0M0 with maximum diameters of roughly 4.2 to 11 cm. For each liver tumor, the study sampled five regions along with adjacent normal tissue and blood, and applied TCRbeta repertoire sequencing, expression microarrays and whole-exome sequencing. The roughly 25 tumor region samples were profiled with Agilent mRNA microarrays so that TCRbeta repertoire diversity could be related to the local molecular phenotype. Samples yielded roughly 3.5 to 7.5 million productive TCRbeta reads; read depth did not differ significantly between tissue types.

The paper as a whole reports these results and caveats: Only the TCR beta chain was sequenced, so true repertoire diversity is likely underestimated because unpaired alpha chains were not captured. Pairs of tumor regions showed greater repertoire overlap (mean around 35%) than tumor-adjacent pairs (roughly 17%) or tumor-blood pairs (approximately 15%), which is consistent with antigen-driven expansion. Just about 7.5-25% of top clones turned up in all five regions of a tumor, which suggests spatial heterogeneity among tumor-infiltrating T cells. The study included only five patients, and the authors note findings should be validated in a larger study. Compared with blood, tumors had a significantly larger share of the repertoire taken up by the top 250 clones (p = 0.039). Since the samples were bulk and unsorted, there was no way to compare CD4+ and CD8+ T cell repertoires.

From a lookup of the germline V gene, CDR1 and CDR2 are MGHRA and YSYEKL. V trim: 1 base; J trim: 4 bases; unmatched bases: 8. The CDR3 spans 16 residues, from the cysteine through the phenylalanine. CDR3 DNA is the only sequence kept; it has 48 bases, read in frame from the first base. TCRbeta-specific cDNA was reverse-transcribed from 500 to 550 ng total RNA using a constant-region primer and ProtoScript II reverse transcriptase. The TCRbeta libraries were prepared through three rounds of nested multiplex PCR following a slightly modified ARM-PCR procedure. Each of the first two PCR rounds ran for around 10 cycles using multiplex TRBV1-TRBV30 forward primers together with a Cbeta reverse primer. Sample barcodes and Illumina adapters were added in a final 25-cycle PCR using Deep VentR polymerase. Before sequencing, amplicons of 200-500 bp were gel-purified using a QIAquick gel extraction kit. An Illumina HiSeq 2500 was used to sequence the TCRbeta amplicons, generating 250-bp paired-end reads. On the study's bioinformatics: Trimmomatic v0.33 was used to quality-trim the reads, and FLASH v1.2.11 was used to merge paired reads so that full CDR3 sequences could be recovered. V, D and J germline segments were assigned to the rearranged TCRbeta sequences using MiGEC v1.2.1b. Clonotype statistics, along with Shannon-Wiener diversity indices, were calculated using VDJtools v1.0.0. To reduce sampling bias, subsequent analyses other than the diversity analysis used only the 250 most abundant clonotypes in each sample. In-frame beta chains were kept once TCRdb had trimmed the public reads at Q25 with fastp and called clones with MiXCR. Each entry is one CDR3 protein sequence, shown with its most common DNA and genes. TCRdb's processing, not the authors', yielded these V and J calls. A total of more than 95,000 distinct CDR3 sequences appear in this sample, 60% to 75% of them only once. The ten largest make up around 8.4% of the sample.

There are many counts of this clonotype. No cognate antigen has been identified for it. One base away there is no much larger clone; base qualities are not given. Without any cell sorting, total RNA and DNA were co-extracted from around 18-30 mg of bulk tissue using the AllPrep DNA/RNA mini kit. Surgical resection was performed in China between November 2015 and early 2016 on a handful of patients with histopathologically diagnosed primary liver carcinoma. Patients had chronic HBV infection and were treatment-naive at sampling. Five spatially separated regions were sampled per tumor: superior, inferior, left-lateral and right-lateral poles, plus the tumor centre. More than 75% viable tumor cells were found by histology in every tumor sample. Fresh tumor and adjacent tissue pieces were bisected; one half was stored in RNAlater at -80°C, the other sent for histology.

Sequencing input: liver tumor tissue from sampling region 3. The sample's cell subset or site label, in plain terms: tumor region T3, left-lateral pole. The rearranged chain carries TRBV4-1 and TRBJ2-5, and TRBD2 aligns with 8 junction nucleotides. The sequence derives from a woman aged 60 to 75 with primary liver carcinoma and hepatitis B virus infection. The bases are TGCGCCAGCAGCCAAGCGTTTGGGACTAGTAGAGAGACCCAGTACTTC. It encodes CASSQAFGTSRETQYF.